This TCR beta chain was identified during a study of Graves' ophthalmopathy and Graves' hyperthyroidism. The CDR3 contains 12 residues. With 4 bases removed from V and 7 bases from J, the gap between germline ends came to 11 bases. Germline values: CDR1 MDHEN, CDR2 SYDVKM. Amplification of TCR beta CDR3 regions used RNA transcripts. First-round RT-PCR relied on HTBI primers, and a second-round multiplex PCR came next. In TCRdb, the multiplex PCR reads were re-called with MiXCR into one record per CDR3 protein. This table holds some 350,000 distinct CDR3 sequences, about a sixth found once. The sample consisted of peripheral blood. The TCR comes from an adult woman with stable Graves' hyperthyroidism. J is TRBJ2-7 and V is TRBV28; D remains unclear. CDR3 DNA: TGTGCCAGCAGTTCTACTACTGGGGAGCAGTACTTC. Translation: CASSSTTGEQYF.